This paragraph covers one T cell receptor beta chain sequence. Here immunoSEQ multiplex PCR was the method, and the copy in TCRdb shows in-frame clones only, minus some. The sample consists of more than 100,000 clones, around 89% of them appearing once. This record comes from a study of blood T cell repertoires in COVID-19. Study as a whole: In each case, the material was cDNA or gDNA derived from T cells, B-cell-depleted T cells, or PBMCs.

Germline trimming cut 4 bases from V and 2 bases from J; bases unmatched to any gene: 9. The CDR3 runs 16 residues. Germline CDR1 and CDR2: SGHNT and YYREEE (reference sequence). The chain carries TRBV5-4 and TRBJ1-1, with 9 nucleotides matching TRBD1. This clonotype originated in a man between 65 and 85 years old with active COVID-19. Sequenced sample: peripheral blood. In DNA, the CDR3 is TGTGCCAGCAGCGGGGGGACAGGGCGTAGAAACACTGAAGCTTTCTTT. This gives the protein CASSGGTGRRNTEAFF.